This passage covers 16 T cell receptor beta chains from one sample sequenced in a study of T cell clonality in common variable immunodeficiency. Broader study findings: In common variable immunodeficiency, TCR beta chains reportedly carried fewer deletions and N-nucleotide insertions.

Their antigens remain unidentified. Sequencing was performed with immunoSEQ multiplex PCR; in TCRdb, only in-frame clones are kept and a portion is missing. Singletons are absent from the sample, which has under 40,000 clones. Sequenced: peripheral blood mononuclear cells. These receptors were collected from a human donor with common variable immunodeficiency.

This clone showed up many times. The CDR3 extends 3 residues past the end of the read, so its final part is completed from the germline J gene. This chain connects TRBV30 to TRBJ2-3; D assignment may be TRBD1 or TRBD2 (5 bases each). The ends were cut back, 4 bases at V and 0 bases at J, with 11 bases in the middle. CDR1 and CDR2 from the germline V gene are GTSNPN and SVGIG (reference sequence). The CDR3 runs to 14 residues. Incomplete CDR3 DNA: TGTGCCTGGAATCGAGGGGTTAGCACAGATACG. Amino acid sequence: CAWNRGVSTDT. The complete CDR3 reads CAWNRGVSTDTQYF.

This clone was seen ten or more times. The sequence runs out 3 residues before the end of the CDR3; the remainder is reconstructed from the germline J gene. The chain couples TRBV14 to TRBJ1-4; maybe TRBD1 (5 bases). The CDR3 is 17 residues long. Germline loops: CDR1 SGHDN, CDR2 FVKESK. With 2 bases removed from V and 6 bases from J, the gap between germline ends came to 19 bases. The sequenced part of the CDR3 DNA is TGTGCCAGCAGCCAATTTTCCGGAGGGGATCGAGATGAAAAA. Encoded protein: CASSQFSGGDRDEK. The full-length CDR3 reads as CASSQFSGGDRDEKLFF.

This clone was recorded at least ten times. The read gets to within 3 residues of the CDR3 end, and the germline J gene fills in the rest. V and J are TRBV5-6 and TRBJ1-5; D remains unclear. CDR1 SGHDT and CDR2 YYEEEE come from the germline V gene. Trimming left V 0 bases short and J 0 bases short, with 7 bases between. This CDR3 has 15 amino acids. Here the CDR3 reads CASSLGLYSNQPQHF. The CDR3 DNA, read in part, is TGTGCCAGCAGCTTGGGACTTTATAGCAATCAGCCC. Based on the CDR3 plus reference TRBV5-6 and TRBJ1-5, the full variable domain is DAGVTQSPTHLIKTRGQQVTLRCSPKSGHDTVSWYQQALGQGPQFIFQYYEEEERQRGNFPDRFSGHQFPNYSSELNVNALLLGDSALYLCASSLGLYSNQPQHFGDGTRLSIL.

Only a few counts were recorded for this clone. Read coverage stops 3 residues before the CDR3 terminus; the germline J gene supplies the remainder. This chain uses TRBV11-3 with TRBJ2-3; D remains ambiguous. The ends were cut back, 3 bases at V and 4 bases at J, with 11 bases in the middle. The CDR3 runs to 14 residues. CDR1 and CDR2 (germline): SGHNT, YENEEA. The CDR3 sequence: CASSFLLSSDTQYF. The sequenced part of the CDR3 DNA is TGTGCCAGCAGCTTTTTACTGTCGTCAGATACG.

This clone was seen a few times. The CDR3 end lies 3 residues beyond the end of the read and is filled in from the germline J gene. The chain links TRBV20-1 to TRBJ2-1; D is perhaps TRBD2 (6 bases). Germline CDR1 DFQATT, CDR2 SNEGSKA (reference sequence). This CDR3 spans 13 amino acids. Trimming shortened V by 3 bases and J by 5 bases, and 11 bases separated the two germline ends. CDR3 amino acids: CSARGGGNNEQFF. The covered CDR3 bases are TGCAGTGCTAGGGGGGGAGGAAACAATGAG.

Concerning this clone itself: The read terminates 3 residues before the CDR3 end, so the remaining end is supplied by the germline J gene. The chain combines TRBV7-3 with TRBJ1-1, with D unresolved. The V gene's germline CDR1 is SGHTA and CDR2 FQGTGA. The CDR3 totals 15 residues. Trimming took off 0 bases at V and 1 base at J, with 9 bases between the two ends. The CDR3 is CASSLTGPGNTEAFF. CDR3 DNA, as far as it was read: TGTGCCAGCAGCTTAACTGGTCCGGGGAACACTGAA.

This clone was observed a handful of times. CDR3 protein: CATENGQNYGYTF. The sequenced CDR3 bases are TGTGCCACCGAGAACGGACAGAACTATGGC. This chain uses TRBV19 with TRBJ1-2; D possibly corresponds to TRBD1 (6 bases). The CDR3 extends 3 residues past the end of the read, so its final part is completed from the germline J gene. The CDR3 has 13 amino acids. Trimming took off 10 bases at V and 2 bases at J, with 14 bases between the two ends. Germline V gene data show CDR1 as LNHDA and CDR2 as SQIVND (reference sequence).

This clone occurred a few times. The read ends 3 residues shy of where the CDR3 ends; the end is completed using the germline J gene. The chain links TRBV19 to TRBJ1-4; D might be TRBD1 (6 bases). V was pared by 6 bases and J by 7 bases, with 21 bases between. CDR1 is LNHDA and CDR2 is SQIVND in the germline V gene (reference sequence). The length of the CDR3 is 16 residues. The covered CDR3 bases are TGTGCCAGTAGCACACCCCTACAGGGTGGGAGTGAAAAA. Its translation: CASSTPLQGGSEK. The CDR3 in full is CASSTPLQGGSEKLFF.

This clone was picked up a small number of times. The read falls 3 residues short of the CDR3 end, and the missing part is taken from the germline J gene. The chain couples TRBV2 to TRBJ2-3, with no clear D. V lost 1 base, J lost 1 base, and 6 bases lay in between. Per germline, CDR1 SNHLY and CDR2 FYNNEI. The CDR3 has 14 amino acids. Here the CDR3 reads CASSEVKGTDTQYF. The CDR3 DNA, read in part, is TGTGCCAGCAGTGAAGTAAAGGGCACAGATACG.

This clone is medium-sized (0.01 to 0.1%) in the sample. One junction end does not reproduce the germline sequence, and a read error may be involved. The read halts 3 residues ahead of the CDR3 end, with the missing end drawn from the germline J gene. This sequence joins TRBV4-2 and TRBJ2-2; D might be TRBD2 (7 bases). The CDR3 runs to 15 residues. Germline V gives CDR1 LGHNA, CDR2 YNFKEQ. The CDR3 bases that were read are TGCGCCAGCAGCCAAGGGGGGGGCGAACCCGGGGAG. It encodes CASSQGGGEPGE. The whole CDR3 protein reads CASSQGGGEPGELFF.

This clone came up many times. Read coverage stops 3 residues before the CDR3 terminus; the germline J gene supplies the remainder. V gene TRBV30 combines with J gene TRBJ1-1; possible D gene TRBD1, 5 bases. Looked up from germline, CDR1 is GTSNPN and CDR2 is SVGIG (reference sequence). CDR3 length equals 14 residues. V dropped 7 bases and J dropped 1 base, with 16 bases sitting between them. The CDR3 DNA, read in part, is TGTGCCTCCACGGGATGGGGCAAGAACACTGAA. This sequence encodes CASTGWGKNTE. The whole CDR3 protein is CASTGWGKNTEAFF. Based on the CDR3 plus reference TRBV30 and TRBJ1-1, the full variable domain is SQTIHQWPATLVQPVGSPLSLECTVEGTSNPNLYWYRQAAGRGLQLLFYSVGIGQISSEVPQNLSASRPQDRQFILSSKKLLLSDSGFYLCASTGWGKNTEAFFGQGTRLTVV.

This clone was recorded at least ten times. The sequenced part of the CDR3 DNA is TGCAGTGTTTCCCAGGGATCAGATACG. Translating it yields CSVSQGSDT. The whole CDR3 sequence reads CSVSQGSDTQYF. The chain uses TRBV20-1 and TRBJ2-3, with a tentative D call TRBD1 (5 bases). The CDR3 end lies 3 residues beyond the end of the read and is filled in from the germline J gene. This CDR3 has 12 residues. V lost 7 bases to trimming and J lost 4 bases, with 12 bases between them. Germline CDR1 reads DFQATT; CDR2 reads SNEGSKA (reference sequence).

Worth noting for this clone: The read finishes 3 residues shy of the CDR3 end, and the germline J gene is used to complete it. V usage is TRBV6-2 or TRBV6-3 and J usage is TRBJ2-7; no clear D gene. The CDR3 has 12 residues. CDR1 and CDR2 (germline): MNHEY, SVGEGT. V was clipped by 2 bases and J by 6 bases, with 8 bases between them. The covered CDR3 bases are TGTGCCAGCAGTTACCCGTGGGCCGAG. Translated: CASSYPWAE. The complete CDR3 protein is CASSYPWAEQYF.

This clone was observed a handful of times. The read ends 3 residues shy of where the CDR3 ends; the end is completed using the germline J gene. This chain uses TRBV7-8 with TRBJ2-7; 9 nucleotides line up with TRBD1. Germline V gives CDR1 SGHVS, CDR2 FQNEAQ. V lost 1 base to trimming and J lost 6 bases; unmatched junction nucleotides: 13. The CDR3 consists of 17 residues. CDR3 loop: CASSLERFQDRGCEQYF. The part of the CDR3 DNA that was read is TGTGCCAGCAGCTTAGAGCGGTTCCAGGACAGGGGCTGCGAG.

This clone was detected ten times or more. The read ends 3 residues shy of where the CDR3 ends; the end is completed using the germline J gene. This sequence joins TRBV30 and TRBJ1-1, with 7 positions matching TRBD1. V shed 1 base and J 4 bases; nucleotides not matched to a gene: 3. The germline V gene has CDR1 GTSNPN and CDR2 SVGIG (reference sequence). The CDR3 consists of 13 residues. The covered CDR3 bases are TGTGCCTGGAGTGGGCAGGGGGGCACTGAA. This encodes CAWSGQGGTE. The whole CDR3 protein reads CAWSGQGGTEAFF.

This clone was observed a few times. With the read ending 3 residues before the CDR3 end, the germline J gene is used to fill in that end. V usage is TRBV7-9 and J usage is TRBJ2-5, with D possibly being TRBD2 (5 bases). CDR3 length: 15 amino acids. V lost 4 bases to trimming and J lost 5 bases, with 17 bases between them. CDR1 is SEHNR and CDR2 is FQNEAQ in the germline V gene (reference sequence). CDR3 DNA, as far as it was read: TGTGCCAGCAGCTCCAGCGGCTCCGTGATGGAGACC. It specifies CASSSSGSVMET. The CDR3 in full is CASSSSGSVMETQYF.